This TCR beta chain was obtained from a study of vaccination effects on CD4 cells after COVID-19. Study-level points and caveats: The vaccine-induced clones of healthy vaccinees included only 1 of 255 that cross-reacted with common cold coronaviruses.

Sequencing was performed with immunoSEQ multiplex PCR; in TCRdb, only in-frame clones are kept and a portion is missing. The sample lists about 38,000 clones, under 75% occurring once. As to this clone: Its antigen is undetermined.

The CDR3 has 15 amino acids. From germline, CDR1 is SGHDT and CDR2 YYEEEE. Trimming cost V 0 bases and J 4 bases, with 14 bases left between them. Expansion of antigen-specific CD4+ T cells with viral peptide pools was carried out by the ViraFEST assay before sequencing. An approximately 10-day culture period preceded the isolation of CD4+ T cells. Neither prior SARS-CoV-2 infection nor positive nucleocapsid antibodies were present in the vaccine recipients. This receptor was identified in a human donor who received a COVID-19 vaccine. This chain joins TRBV5-6 and TRBJ2-7; D uncertain. The sequencing here drew on CD4+ T cells from PBMCs cultured with SARS-CoV-2 spike peptides, taken before COVID-19 vaccination. CDR3 coding DNA: TGTGCCAGCAGCTTGGACCTGGGAAGGAGTTACGAGCAGTACTTC. This encodes CASSLDLGRSYEQYF.